One sample yielded the 18 T cell receptor beta chains listed below, sequenced in a study of vaccination and CD4 T cells after COVID-19 (dated by TCRdb to 2021 to 2024). Library prep was done by PCR. Sequencing instrument: Illumina iSeq 100. DNA from cultured CD4+ T cells was subjected to TCR sequencing with the Oncomine TCR Beta short-read assay at the Johns Hopkins FTIC core. TCRdb reprocessed the public reads (quality trimming at Q25 with fastp, clone calling with MiXCR) and kept in-frame beta chains. Here each entry gathers all rows of one CDR3 protein and keeps the most common genes and DNA. This sample comprises 10,000 to 15,000 distinct CDR3 sequences, roughly 58% of them detected only once. Jointly, the top ten make up around 12% of the sample. In light of the paper, this sample's treatment or condition label describes: roughly 10-day PBMC culture with coronavirus spike peptide pools or control peptides (ViraFEST assay).

Their antigen targets remain unknown. Sequencing was performed on CD4+ T cells from blood, cultured in vitro. The receptors come from a human donor who had recovered from COVID-19.

The CDR3 sequence is CASNRASSTGELFF. The DNA for the CDR3 is TGTGCCAGCAATCGGGCCTCGAGCACCGGGGAGCTGTTTTTT. The genes are TRBV2 and TRBJ2-2, with D unclear. The CDR3 sequence is 14 residues long. Germline CDR1 SNHLY, CDR2 FYNNEI. The V gene lost 7 bases and the J gene lost 4 bases, with 13 bases spanning the gap. The entire variable domain, with the rest obtained from reference TRBV2 and TRBJ2-2, is as follows: EPEVTQTPSHQVTQMGQEVILRCVPISNHLYFYWYRQILGQKVEFLVSFYNNEISEKSEIFDDQFSVERPDGSNFTLKIRSTKLEDSAMYFCASNRASSTGELFFGEGSRLTVL.

The chain couples TRBV15 to TRBJ1-5; a possible D gene is TRBD1 (5 bases). Germline values: CDR1 LNHNV, CDR2 YYDKDF (reference sequence). Trimming removed 7 bases at V and 3 bases at J, with 10 bases between. This CDR3 is built from 13 residues. The CDR3 DNA follows: TGTGCCACCAACCGAGGGGACAATCAGCCCCAGCATTTT. Translation gives CATNRGDNQPQHF. The complete variable domain, with remaining parts taken from reference TRBV15 and TRBJ1-5, reads DAMVIQNPRYQVTQFGKPVTLSCSQTLNHNVMYWYQQKSSQAPKLLFHYYDKDFNNEADTPDNFQSRRPNTSFCFLDIRSPGLGDTAMYLCATNRGDNQPQHFGDGTRLSIL.

The chain uses TRBV7-9 and TRBJ2-3; no definite D call. The V and J ends lost 1 base and 3 bases respectively, with 2 bases between them. Germline loops: CDR1 SEHNR, CDR2 FQNEAQ (reference sequence). The CDR3 is made up of 12 amino acids. CDR3 sequence: CASSLGTDTQYF. In DNA form, the CDR3 reads TGTGCCAGCAGCTTAGGTACAGATACGCAGTATTTT.

The CDR3 reads CASSEGTYGYTF. The CDR3 DNA reads as TGTGCCAGCAGCGAGGGGACGTATGGCTACACCTTC. The chain uses TRBV5-4 and TRBJ1-2; a weak D match, TRBD1 (5 bases). The CDR3 length is 12 residues. Per the germline V gene, CDR1 is SGHNT and CDR2 is YYREEE (reference sequence). With 4 bases removed from V and 5 bases from J, the gap between germline ends came to 9 bases.

The rearrangement uses TRBV5-4 and TRBJ1-3, with D possibly matching TRBD1 (5 bases). This CDR3 has 15 residues. Trimming removed 2 bases at V and 5 bases at J, with 14 bases between. The germline CDR1 and CDR2 sequences are SGHNT and YYREEE (reference sequence). CDR3 sequence: CASSLGAYPRNTIYF. CDR3 in DNA: TGTGCCAGCAGCTTAGGGGCTTACCCCCGAAACACCATATATTTT.

This rearrangement joins TRBV20-1 to TRBJ2-1; unclear D gene. V dropped 2 bases and J dropped 8 bases, with 7 bases sitting between them. The CDR3 totals 11 residues. CDR1 is DFQATT, CDR2 SNEGSKA, per germline (reference sequence). This chain's CDR3 is CSARMAYEQFF. CDR3 coding DNA: TGCAGTGCTAGAATGGCCTATGAGCAGTTCTTC.

The chain links TRBV21-1 to TRBJ2-3; the D call TRBD1 from the table was never checked on the DNA. TRBV21-1 is a documented pseudogene. The length of the CDR3 is 16 residues. CDR3 nucleotide sequence: TGTGCCAGCAGACAGGATTCCAACTCTAGCACAGATACGCAGTATTTT. Protein: CASRQDSNSSTDTQYF.

DNA of the CDR3: TGTGCCAGCAGCCAAGATTGGGGGCAAACAGGGGGCATTTCGAACACTGAAGCTTTCTTT. It is translated as CASSQDWGQTGGISNTEAFF. The chain recombines TRBV4-2 with TRBJ1-1; TRBD1 matches at 9 bases. Germline V gives CDR1 LGHNA, CDR2 YNFKEQ. The CDR3 is made up of 20 amino acids. Trimming cost V 0 bases and J 1 base; bases outside gene matches: 15.

The chain has TRBV2 and TRBJ2-2; TRBD2 matches at 10 bases. The CDR3 has 15 residues. V lost 6 bases, J lost 6 bases, and 7 bases stayed unmatched. CDR1 is SNHLY and CDR2 is FYNNEI in the germline V gene. The CDR3 spells CASRWLAGGSGELFF. DNA of the CDR3: TGTGCCAGCAGGTGGTTAGCGGGAGGCTCCGGGGAGCTGTTTTTT.

The V call is TRBV30, the J call TRBJ1-1, with D possibly TRBD1 on 5 matching bases. Germline assignment: CDR1 GTSNPN and CDR2 SVGIG (reference sequence). V was shortened by 0 bases and J by 5 bases, with 10 bases between the two germline ends. CDR3 size: 13 residues. CDR3 in amino acids: CAWSVGQGTEAFF. CDR3 bases: TGTGCCTGGAGTGTAGGGCAGGGAACTGAAGCTTTCTTT.

This chain joins TRBV7-2 and TRBJ1-3, with a tentative D call TRBD1 (6 bases). CDR1 is SGHTA and CDR2 is FQGNSA in the germline V gene. The V and J ends lost 5 bases and 0 bases respectively, with 11 bases between them. The CDR3 is 15 residues long. This CDR3 is CASSRQAISGNTIYF. CDR3 DNA: TGTGCCAGCAGCCGACAGGCTATCTCTGGAAACACCATATATTTT.

The chain joins TRBV24-1 to TRBJ2-1; a weak D match, TRBD2 (6 bases). The CDR3 covers 19 residues. CDR1 and CDR2 (germline): KGHDR, SFDVKD. V shed 2 bases and J shed 0 bases, with 19 bases lying between them. This chain's CDR3 is CATSDWAFGTPGSYNEQFF. Written as DNA, the CDR3 is TGTGCCACCAGTGATTGGGCTTTTGGGACTCCGGGCTCCTACAATGAGCAGTTCTTC.

The chain employs TRBV6-2 or TRBV6-3 and TRBJ2-2, with 9 bases identical to TRBD1. Germline V lookup: CDR1 MNHEY, CDR2 SVGEGT. J lost 1 base, V lost 7 bases, and 4 bases had no gene match. The CDR3 runs 15 residues. CDR3 sequence (DNA): TGTGCCAGCACCACAGGGGGCCGGAACACCGGGGAGCTGTTTTTT. As protein: CASTTGGRNTGELFF.

This clonotype was found a few times. An end of the junction does not agree with germline; a read error may underlie this. This chain uses TRBV10-3 with TRBJ2-1; possibly TRBD2 for D (6 bases). The CDR3 loop spans 13 amino acids. Per the germline V gene, CDR1 is ENHRY and CDR2 is SYGVKD. CDR3 loop: CASSYSGEDEQFF. In nucleotides, the CDR3 is TGTGCCAGCAGTTACTCCGGGGAGGATGAGCAGTTCTTC.

This chain uses TRBV20-1 with TRBJ2-2; the D gene is possibly TRBD2 (6 bases). V was clipped by 2 bases and J by 8 bases, with 18 bases between them. CDR1 and CDR2 from the germline V gene are DFQATT and SNEGSKA (reference sequence). This CDR3 has 15 amino acids. CDR3 sequence (DNA): TGCAGTGCTAGATCCGGCAATGAAGGGACTGGGGAGCTGTTTTTT. Translated: CSARSGNEGTGELFF.

The V call is TRBV6-1, the J call TRBJ2-3, with TRBD2 as a possible D gene (6 bases). Germline CDR1 is MNHNS and CDR2 is SASEGT. The CDR3 has 13 residues. V lost 6 bases and J lost 3, with 10 bases in between. The CDR3 DNA sequence: TGTGCCAGCAGGGAACTAGCTACAGATACGCAGTATTTT. Translated, it gives CASRELATDTQYF.

The V call is TRBV6-1, the J call TRBJ1-2; D is perhaps TRBD1 (5 bases). V lost 7 bases and J lost 7, with 19 bases in between. CDR1 and CDR2 from the germline V gene are MNHNS and SASEGT. The CDR3 has 14 amino acids. CDR3 protein: CASTHDGGVSGYTF. CDR3 DNA sequence: TGTGCCAGCACCCACGACGGGGGAGTGAGTGGCTACACCTTC.

The chain is built from TRBV6-1 and TRBJ2-3; a weak D match, TRBD2 (6 bases). V lost 6 bases to trimming and J lost 6 bases, with 22 bases between them. Germline V gene lookup returns CDR1 MNHNS and CDR2 SASEGT. The CDR3 contains 16 residues. CDR3 sequence: CASSRGTLTEGDTQYF. The CDR3 region has the DNA TGTGCCAGCAGCCGAGGGACTCTCACAGAGGGGGATACGCAGTATTTT.